Below, one TCR beta chain is given with its context. Its antigen remains unknown. This record belongs to a study of vaccination effects on CD4 cells after COVID-19. Overall study context: A few convalescent patients gave samples early and late after vaccination. The median interval between the second dose and post-vaccine sampling was 72 days.

Study-wide points: Early timepoints after infection were absent, and convalescent patients were few in the study. Late in the post-vaccination period, infection-induced and vaccine-induced clones underwent marked clonal contraction.

Produced via immunoSEQ multiplex PCR; TCRdb's table is partial and in-frame only. The sample holds under 40,000 clones; around 74% are singletons and the top ten take around 6.6%. At the end of roughly ten days of culture, CD4+ T cells were isolated. Infection with SARS-CoV-2 occurred in the person between March and December 2020, and PCR confirmed it. Participants each got two BNT162b2 or mRNA-1273 vaccine doses. This CDR3 is 13 amino acids long. The V end was cut by 5 bases, the J end by 0 bases, with 7 bases between. Germline V lookup: CDR1 SGHAT, CDR2 FQNNGV. The origin of this receptor is a human donor who had a prior SARS-CoV-2 infection. The rearrangement uses TRBV11-2 and TRBJ1-2, with a possible D match to TRBD1 (5 bases). Specimen: CD4+ T cells from PBMCs cultured without peptide, collected after COVID-19 vaccination. The CDR3 region is CASSQGSNYGYTF. Here the CDR3 DNA reads TGTGCCAGCAGCCAGGGTTCTAACTATGGCTACACCTTC.